This T cell receptor beta chain is drawn from a study of blood T cell repertoires in COVID-19. Overall study: Sample material is recorded as cDNA or gDNA derived from T cells, B-cell-depleted T cells, or PBMCs.

Participants were aged roughly 18 to 90 years from about two dozen US areas. Participants' own reports of clinical history determined their cohort assignment. Donors in Cohort 3 who had recovered were those with two negative PCRs, healthcare professional clearance, or resolution of their symptoms. The CDR3 sequence is 13 residues long. The V end was cut by 4 bases, the J end by 1 base, with 7 bases between. Germline CDR1 reads SGHTA; CDR2 reads FQGTGA. A word on this clone: A much bigger clone sits one base away, suggesting this may be a read error.

Assay used: immunoSEQ multiplex PCR; TCRdb lists only in-frame clones, some missing. The sample has roughly 300,000 clones; around 87% are singletons. Specimen: PBMCs or T cells enriched from blood (not recorded which). This clonotype was sampled from a woman in her 30s who had recovered from COVID-19. The rearrangement links TRBV7-3 to TRBJ1-1, with D uncertain. CDR3 protein: CASSSSGNTEAFF. CDR3 coding DNA: TGTGCCAGCAGCTCCTCGGGGAACACTGAAGCTTTCTTT. The full variable domain, with the rest looked up from reference TRBV7-3 and TRBJ1-1, is GAGVSQTPSNKVTEKGKYVELRCDPISGHTALYWYRQSLGQGPEFLIYFQGTGAADDSGLPNDRFFAVRPEGSVSTLKIQRTERGDSAVYLCASSSSGNTEAFFGQGTRLTVV.